This TCR beta chain was observed in a study of blood T cell repertoires in COVID-19. For the study at large: T cells, B-cell-depleted T cells, or PBMCs provided the cDNA or gDNA that served as material.

CDR3 size: 15 residues. Germline V gene lookup returns CDR1 SGHRS and CDR2 YFSETQ. V lost 3 bases to trimming and J lost 6 bases; unmatched junction nucleotides: 10. Profiling relied on immunoSEQ multiplex PCR, and the TCRdb table lists in-frame clones only, not all of them. The table records 190,000 or so clones, 65% to 90% of them present only once. Self-reported history from a screening survey and questionnaire set each donor's cohort. In the 2 weeks before study entry, exposed participants met a COVID-19 case, which was PCR-confirmed or clinician-diagnosed. The chain couples TRBV5-1 to TRBJ2-7; 9 nucleotides match TRBD2. This receptor was obtained from a woman between 25 and 40 years old who had been exposed to COVID-19. What was sequenced was PBMCs or T cells enriched from blood (not recorded which). The CDR3 nucleotides read TGCGCCAGCAGCTCCGGGACTAGCTCGATTGGCGAGCAGTACTTC. Its translation: CASSSGTSSIGEQYF.